The entry below describes one T cell receptor (beta chain). The CDR3 has 15 amino acids. Germline CDR1 is MNHEY and CDR2 is SMNVEV (reference sequence). V lost 2 bases and J lost 3, with 11 bases in between. This sample was included in a study of blood T cell repertoires in COVID-19. Measured with immunoSEQ multiplex PCR; TCRdb has only the in-frame clones, and not every one. The table has about 220,000 clones, more than 70% seen once; the top ten hold around 13%. What was sequenced was peripheral blood. This rearrangement joins TRBV27 to TRBJ2-1, with D possibly TRBD1 on 6 matching bases. This receptor was obtained from a human donor in a cohort sampled during active COVID-19. The chain's CDR3 is CASSLDRFLYNEQFF. The CDR3 nucleotides read TGTGCCAGCAGTTTAGACAGGTTCCTCTACAATGAGCAGTTCTTC.